This T cell receptor (beta chain) comes out of a study of memory CD4+ T cells and cytomegalovirus serostatus. In the original workflow: After removing out-of-frame reads, around 2,100,000 distinct TCRbeta sequences remained. The assay was immunoSEQ multiplex PCR, and TCRdb's table has in-frame clones only and misses some. Clonal size and the V and J genes are those of that table, whereas D and trimming came from the DNA. The sample contains 50,000 to 70,000 clones, 70% to 80% of which appear only once. The sort gate was single viable CD3+CD4+CD8-CD45RO+ cells for memory CD4+ T cells. The clonotype was recovered from an adult in good health and CMV-seropositive. Sequencing was performed on memory CD4+ T cells from blood.

The CDR3 loop reads CASRYYRPERDRRPSNTGELFF. DNA of the CDR3: TGTGCAAGTCGCTACTACCGCCCGGAACGGGACCGCCGCCCTTCGAACACCGGGGAGCTGTTTTTT. The chain carries TRBV12-2 and TRBJ2-2. TRBV12-2 is noted as a pseudogene. This CDR3 is built from 22 residues.